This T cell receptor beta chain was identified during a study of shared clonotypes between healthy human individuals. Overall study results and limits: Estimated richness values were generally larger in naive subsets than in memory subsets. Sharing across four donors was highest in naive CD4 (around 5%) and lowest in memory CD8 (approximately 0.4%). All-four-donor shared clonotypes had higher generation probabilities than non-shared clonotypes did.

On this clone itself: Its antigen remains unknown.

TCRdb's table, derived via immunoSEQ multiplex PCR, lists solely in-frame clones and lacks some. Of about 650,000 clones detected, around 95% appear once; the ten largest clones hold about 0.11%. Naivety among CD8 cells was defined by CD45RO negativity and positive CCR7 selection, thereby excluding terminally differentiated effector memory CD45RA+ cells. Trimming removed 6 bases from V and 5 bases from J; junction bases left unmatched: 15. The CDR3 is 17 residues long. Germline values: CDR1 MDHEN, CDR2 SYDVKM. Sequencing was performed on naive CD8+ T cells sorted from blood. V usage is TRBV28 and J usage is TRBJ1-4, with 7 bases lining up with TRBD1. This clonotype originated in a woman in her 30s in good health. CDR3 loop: CASRAPTPGQLNEKLFF. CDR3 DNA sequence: TGTGCCAGCAGGGCCCCGACGCCGGGACAGTTGAATGAAAAACTGTTTTTT.